This T cell receptor beta chain was identified in a study of CD8 T cells in ankylosing spondylitis. Study-wide points: A subset of motif variants has previously been described in the synovial fluid and blood of reactive arthritis. Blood of patients with ankylosing spondylitis appeared to be characterized by a TCR beta motif of eight highly homologous variants.

Notes on this clonotype: Its antigen is unknown.

The CDR3 length is 13 residues. In germline, CDR1 is SGDLS, CDR2 YYNGEE. The germline V and J ends were trimmed by 2 bases and 8 bases, with 11 bases remaining between them. With molecular barcodes, quantitative 5'-RACE was used to make the TCR beta libraries. MiXCR, run by TCRdb on the 5' RACE reads, gives a single entry per CDR3 protein. This sample has 250,000 to 300,000 distinct CDR3 sequences, with 20% found just once. This sequence originates from a male donor with ankylosing spondylitis or in good health (not recorded which). This chain links TRBV9 with TRBJ2-1; D uncertain. The sample was blood, either unsorted or a sorted T cell fraction (not recorded which). CDR3 nucleotide sequence: TGTGCCAGCAGCGTCCAGACGGGCGATGAGCAGTTCTTC. Amino acids: CASSVQTGDEQFF. The full variable domain, its missing parts supplied by reference TRBV9 and TRBJ2-1, is DSGVTQTPKHLITATGQRVTLRCSPRSGDLSVYWYQQSLDQGLQFLIQYYNGEERAKGNILERFSAQQFPDLHSELNLSSLELGDSALYFCASSVQTGDEQFFGPGTRLTVL.